Listed below are T cell receptor beta chains from one sample, sequenced in a study of OX40 agonist ivuxolimab in advanced cancers. Sequenced by immunoSEQ multiplex PCR; TCRdb stores in-frame clones only, minus some. The repertoire holds 58,000 or so clones, with about 80% as singletons. Material: CD4+ or CD8+ T cells sorted from blood, obtained in a trial of the OX40 agonist ivuxolimab. The receptor set was obtained from an adult with an advanced solid tumor such as melanoma, head and neck, liver or kidney cancer. Both conserved end residues are part of each CDR3. D genes are given only for firm matches. Clone sizes are given selectively: once, few, many, or a class where the clone is expanded.

d_call j_call clone_size v_call cdr3_nt cdr3_aa
- TRBJ1-6 - TRBV9 TGTGCCAGCAGCGTCGAACAGGGCCCTTCACCCCTCCACTTT CASSVEQGPSPLHF
- TRBJ1-6 - TRBV6-5 TGTGCCAGCACAGTCAGCTCCTATAATTCACCCCTCCACTTT CASTVSSYNSPLHF
TRBD2 TRBJ2-1 - TRBV28 TGTGCCAGCGTTGGGGCTAGCGGGAGTTATGAGCAGTTCTTC CASVGASGSYEQFF
TRBD1 TRBJ1-2 - TRBV15 TGTGCCACCAGCAGAGATCGAGGGACAGCACTATATGGCTACACCTTC CATSRDRGTALYGYTF
- TRBJ2-3 - TRBV5-4 TGTGCCAGCAGCTTCGACTTCACAGATACGCAGTATTTT CASSFDFTDTQYF
- TRBJ2-7 - TRBV6-5 TGTGCCAGCAGTTACGCCTCAGGGGTTGATACCTACGAGCAGTACTTC CASSYASGVDTYEQYF
- TRBJ1-2 once TRBV29-1 TGCAGCGTTGAAAAAGGGAACTATGGCTACACCTTC CSVEKGNYGYTF
TRBD2 TRBJ2-1 - TRBV5-4 TGTGCCAGCAGCCTCGGGAGGGGAGCGGGGGGGCTGAATGAGCAGTTCTTC CASSLGRGAGGLNEQFF
TRBD2 TRBJ2-1 - TRBV11-2 TGTGCCAGCAGCCCAACTAGCGACTACTACAATGAGCAGTTCTTC CASSPTSDYYNEQFF
- TRBJ2-7 few TRBV11-3 TGTGCCAGCAGCTTCGGTATTGGGGGCGAGCAGTACTTC CASSFGIGGEQYF
TRBD2 TRBJ2-3 - TRBV19 TGTGCCAGTAGTATTGGTGGCGGGAGCACCACAGATACGCAGTATTTT CASSIGGGSTTDTQYF
- TRBJ2-4 - TRBV11-2 TGTGCCAGCAGCTTAAGTGGCGGTACGAAAATAGCCAAAAACATTCAGTACTTC CASSLSGGTKIAKNIQYF
TRBD2 TRBJ2-7 few TRBV4-1 TGCGCCAGCAGCTTCGGACTAGCCTACGAGCAGTACTTC CASSFGLAYEQYF